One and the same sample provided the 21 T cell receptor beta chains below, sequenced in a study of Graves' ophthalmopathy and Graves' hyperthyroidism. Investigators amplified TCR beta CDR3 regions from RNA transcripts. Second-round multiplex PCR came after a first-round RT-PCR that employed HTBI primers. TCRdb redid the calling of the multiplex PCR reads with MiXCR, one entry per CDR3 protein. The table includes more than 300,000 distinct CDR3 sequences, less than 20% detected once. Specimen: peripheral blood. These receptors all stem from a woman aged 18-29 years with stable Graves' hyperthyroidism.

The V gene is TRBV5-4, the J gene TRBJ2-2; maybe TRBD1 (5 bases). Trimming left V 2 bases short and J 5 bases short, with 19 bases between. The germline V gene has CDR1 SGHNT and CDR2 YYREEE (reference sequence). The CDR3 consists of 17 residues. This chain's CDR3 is CASSFEGAPKVTGELFF. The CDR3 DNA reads TGTGCCAGCAGCTTCGAAGGGGCACCCAAAGTGACCGGGGAGCTGTTTTTT.

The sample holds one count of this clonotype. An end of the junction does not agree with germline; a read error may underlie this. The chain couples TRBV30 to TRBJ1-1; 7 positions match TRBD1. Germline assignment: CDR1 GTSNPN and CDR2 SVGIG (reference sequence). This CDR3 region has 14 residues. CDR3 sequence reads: CAWSHGDRVTETFF. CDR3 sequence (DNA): TGTGCCTGGAGTCATGGAGACAGGGTCACTGAAACTTTCTTT.

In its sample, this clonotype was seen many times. The DNA for the CDR3 is TGTGCCAGCAGTCCGGCGGGACAGGGCTGGTATGGCTACACCTTC. It translates to CASSPAGQGWYGYTF. The chain has TRBV27 and TRBJ1-2; 9 nucleotides line up with TRBD1. Losses at the gene ends were 5 bases for V and 5 bases for J; bases not matched to a gene: 9. The V gene's germline CDR1 is MNHEY and CDR2 SMNVEV (reference sequence). The CDR3 has 15 amino acids.

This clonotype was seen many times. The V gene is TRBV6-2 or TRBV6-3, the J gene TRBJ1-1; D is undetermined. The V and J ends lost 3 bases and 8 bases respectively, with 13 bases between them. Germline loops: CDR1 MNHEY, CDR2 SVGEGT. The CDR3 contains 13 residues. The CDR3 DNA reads TGTGCCAGCAGTTATCCGAGGGTTCCCGAAGCTTTCTTT. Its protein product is CASSYPRVPEAFF.

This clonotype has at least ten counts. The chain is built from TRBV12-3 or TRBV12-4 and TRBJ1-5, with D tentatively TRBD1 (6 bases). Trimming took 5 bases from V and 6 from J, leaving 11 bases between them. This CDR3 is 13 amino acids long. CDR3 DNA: TGTGCCAGCAGTCGTTCAGGGGCTCAGCCCCAGCATTTT. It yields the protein CASSRSGAQPQHF.

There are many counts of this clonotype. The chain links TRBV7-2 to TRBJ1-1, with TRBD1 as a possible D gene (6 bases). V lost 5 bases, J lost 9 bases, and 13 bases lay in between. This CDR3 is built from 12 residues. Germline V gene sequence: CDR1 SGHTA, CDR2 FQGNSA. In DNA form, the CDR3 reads TGTGCCAGCAGCCCGGGGGCAGGGAAAGCTTTCTTT. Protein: CASSPGAGKAFF.

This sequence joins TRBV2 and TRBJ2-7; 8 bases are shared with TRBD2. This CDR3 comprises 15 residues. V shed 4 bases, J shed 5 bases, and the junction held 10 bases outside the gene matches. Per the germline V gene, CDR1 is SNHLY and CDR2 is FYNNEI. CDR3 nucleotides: TGTGCCAGCAGTGGACCCGGGACTAGAAACGACGAGCAGTACTTC. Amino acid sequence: CASSGPGTRNDEQYF.

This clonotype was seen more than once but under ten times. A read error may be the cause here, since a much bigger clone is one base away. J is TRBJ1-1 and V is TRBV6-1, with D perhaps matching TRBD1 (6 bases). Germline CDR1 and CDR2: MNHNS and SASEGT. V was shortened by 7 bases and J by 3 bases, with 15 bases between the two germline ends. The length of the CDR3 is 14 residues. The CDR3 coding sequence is TGTGCCAGCACTCCCCTTAGGGGGGACACTGAAGCTTTCTTT. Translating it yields CASTPLRGDTEAFF.

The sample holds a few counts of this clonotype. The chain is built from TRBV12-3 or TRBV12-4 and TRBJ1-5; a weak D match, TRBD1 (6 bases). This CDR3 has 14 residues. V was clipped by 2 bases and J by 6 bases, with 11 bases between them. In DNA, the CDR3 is TGTGCCAGCAGTTTAAAACAGGGCGGTCAGCCCCAGCATTTT. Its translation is CASSLKQGGQPQHF.

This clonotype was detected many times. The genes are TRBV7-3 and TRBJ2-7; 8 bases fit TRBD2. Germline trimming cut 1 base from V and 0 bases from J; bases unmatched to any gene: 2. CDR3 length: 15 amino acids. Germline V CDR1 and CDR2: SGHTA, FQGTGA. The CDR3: CASSLNGGASYEQYF. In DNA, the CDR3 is TGTGCCAGCAGCTTAAACGGGGGGGCCTCCTACGAGCAGTACTTC.

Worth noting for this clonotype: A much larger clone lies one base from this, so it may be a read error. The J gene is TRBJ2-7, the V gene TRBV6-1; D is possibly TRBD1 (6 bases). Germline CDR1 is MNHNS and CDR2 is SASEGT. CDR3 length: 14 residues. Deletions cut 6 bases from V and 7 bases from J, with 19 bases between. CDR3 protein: CASSTGIRVGEQYF. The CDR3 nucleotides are TGTGCCAGCAGCACAGGGATTAGAGTGGGGGAGCAGTACTTC.

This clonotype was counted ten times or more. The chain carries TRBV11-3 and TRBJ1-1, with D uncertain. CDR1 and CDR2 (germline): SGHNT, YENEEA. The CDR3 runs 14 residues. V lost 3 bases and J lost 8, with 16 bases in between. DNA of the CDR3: TGTGCCAGCAGCTTTACTCGAGGTTCGGGCGAAGCTTTCTTT. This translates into CASSFTRGSGEAFF.

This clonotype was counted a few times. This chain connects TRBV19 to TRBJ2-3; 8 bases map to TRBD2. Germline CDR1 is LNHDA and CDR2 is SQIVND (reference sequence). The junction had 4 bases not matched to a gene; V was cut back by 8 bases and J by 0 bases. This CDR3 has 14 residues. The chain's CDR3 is CASGQRGSTDTQYF. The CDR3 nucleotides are TGTGCCAGTGGCCAGCGGGGGAGCACAGATACGCAGTATTTT.

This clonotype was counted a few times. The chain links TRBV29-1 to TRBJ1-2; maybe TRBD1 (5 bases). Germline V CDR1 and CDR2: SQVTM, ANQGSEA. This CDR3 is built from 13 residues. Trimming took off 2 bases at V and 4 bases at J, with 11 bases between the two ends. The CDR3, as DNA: TGCAGCGTTGAAAGCCGAGACAGCTATGGCTACACCTTC. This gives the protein CSVESRDSYGYTF.

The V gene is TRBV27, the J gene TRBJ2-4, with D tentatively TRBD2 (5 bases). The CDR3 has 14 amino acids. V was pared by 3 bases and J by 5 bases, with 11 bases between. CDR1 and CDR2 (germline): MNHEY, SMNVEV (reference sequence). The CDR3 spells CASSFSGRQNIQYF. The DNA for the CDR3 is TGTGCCAGCAGTTTCTCGGGGAGACAAAACATTCAGTACTTC.

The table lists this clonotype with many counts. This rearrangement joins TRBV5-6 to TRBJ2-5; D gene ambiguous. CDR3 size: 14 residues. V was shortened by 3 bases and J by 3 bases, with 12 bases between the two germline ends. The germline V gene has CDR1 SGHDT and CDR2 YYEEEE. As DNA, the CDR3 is TGTGCCAGCAGCTCACTGGGCCCCGAAGAGACCCAGTACTTC. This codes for CASSSLGPEETQYF.

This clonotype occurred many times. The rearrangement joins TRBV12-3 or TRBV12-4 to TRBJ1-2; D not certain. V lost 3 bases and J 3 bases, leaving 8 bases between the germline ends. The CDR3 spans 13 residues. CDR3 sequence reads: CASSLGGDYGYTF. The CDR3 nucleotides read TGTGCCAGCAGTTTGGGCGGGGACTATGGCTACACCTTC.

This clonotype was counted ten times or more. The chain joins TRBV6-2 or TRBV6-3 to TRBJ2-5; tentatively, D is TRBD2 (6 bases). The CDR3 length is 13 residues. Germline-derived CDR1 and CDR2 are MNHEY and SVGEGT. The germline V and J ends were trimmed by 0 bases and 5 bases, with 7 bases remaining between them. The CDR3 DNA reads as TGTGCCAGCAGTTACTCCAGCGGGGAGACCCAGTACTTC. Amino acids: CASSYSSGETQYF.

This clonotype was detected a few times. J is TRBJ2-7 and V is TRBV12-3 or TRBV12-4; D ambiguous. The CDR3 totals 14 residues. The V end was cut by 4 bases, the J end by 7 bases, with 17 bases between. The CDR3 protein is CASSYTYRHGEQYF. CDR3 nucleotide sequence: TGTGCCAGCAGTTATACCTACAGACATGGGGAGCAGTACTTC.

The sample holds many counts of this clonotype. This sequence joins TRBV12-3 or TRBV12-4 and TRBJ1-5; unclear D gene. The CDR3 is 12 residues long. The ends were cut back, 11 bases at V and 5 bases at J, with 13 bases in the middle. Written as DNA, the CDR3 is TGTGCCTCTCGGGGAGATGATCAGCCCCAGCATTTT. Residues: CASRGDDQPQHF.

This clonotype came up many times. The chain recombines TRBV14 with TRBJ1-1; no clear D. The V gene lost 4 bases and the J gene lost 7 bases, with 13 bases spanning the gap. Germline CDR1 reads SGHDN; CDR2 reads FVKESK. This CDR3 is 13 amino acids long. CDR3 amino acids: CASSPEILGEAFF. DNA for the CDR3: TGTGCCAGCAGCCCCGAGATACTCGGTGAAGCTTTCTTT.